A single sample gave rise to the 27 T cell receptor beta chains below, sequenced in a study of blood T cell repertoires in COVID-19. Clones were sequenced by immunoSEQ multiplex PCR, and TCRdb holds only the in-frame ones, with some missing. The profile shows over 200,000 clones, 80% to 90% of them singletons. The specimen sequenced was PBMCs or T cells enriched from blood (not recorded which). The source of these receptors is a woman under 40 who had been exposed to COVID-19.

The chain uses TRBV3-1 (or the pseudogene TRBV3-2) and TRBJ1-1; possible D gene TRBD1, 6 bases. Trimming stripped 2 bases from V and 10 bases from J, with 14 bases between. The CDR3 contains 13 residues. CDR1 and CDR2 (germline): LGHDT, YNNKEL (reference sequence). The CDR3 DNA is TGTGCCAGCAGCCAACAACCAGGGGCCGGAGCTTTCTTT. Protein: CASSQQPGAGAFF.

There are a few counts of this clone. The chain uses TRBV5-6 and TRBJ2-7; weak D call: TRBD2 (6 bases). The CDR3 is 11 residues long. CDR1 SGHDT and CDR2 YYEEEE come from the germline V gene. Between the trimmed V and J ends, which lost 6 bases and 10 bases, there was a span of 14 bases. The CDR3 DNA follows: TGTGCCAGCACCCTTGGGGGGAGCCAGTACTTC. Translating gives CASTLGGSQYF.

A single count supports this clone. The chain uses TRBV27 and TRBJ1-5; no reliable D call. Germline CDR1 reads MNHEY; CDR2 reads SMNVEV (reference sequence). Trimming stripped 5 bases from V and 2 bases from J, with 13 bases between. The CDR3 runs to 15 residues. This CDR3 reads CASSPNNFGNQPQHF. The CDR3 DNA sequence: TGTGCCAGCAGTCCCAACAATTTCGGCAATCAGCCCCAGCATTTT.

The V call is TRBV6-5, the J call TRBJ1-2; D remains ambiguous. Trimming left V 2 bases short and J 4 bases short, with 14 bases between. The CDR3 runs to 15 residues. CDR1 is MNHEY and CDR2 is SVGAGI in the germline V gene. The CDR3 bases are TGTGCCAGCAGTTACGGCTCGGGGTCTGGCTATGGCTACACCTTC. Protein sequence: CASSYGSGSGYGYTF.

This clone was detected once. The genes are TRBV10-3 and TRBJ2-1; D perhaps matches TRBD2 (7 bases). The V end lost 3 bases, the J end lost 6 bases, and 9 bases lay between the germline ends. The CDR3 has 13 residues. Germline loops: CDR1 ENHRY, CDR2 SYGVKD. For the CDR3, the DNA is TGTGCCATCAGTGACGGGGGGCTCAATGAGCAGTTCTTC. This encodes CAISDGGLNEQFF.

The V call is TRBV6-5, the J call TRBJ2-7, with TRBD1 matching 9 bases. Trimming removed 8 bases from V and 2 bases from J; junction bases left unmatched: 7. Looked up from germline, CDR1 is MNHEY and CDR2 is SVGAGI. The CDR3 contains 14 residues. The CDR3 protein is CASGRDRVAYEQYF. CDR3 coding DNA: TGTGCCAGCGGCCGGGACAGGGTTGCCTACGAGCAGTACTTC.

This sequence joins TRBV5-6 and TRBJ1-2; D is undetermined. CDR3 size: 14 residues. The V gene's germline CDR1 is SGHDT and CDR2 YYEEEE. V shed 4 bases and J shed 8 bases, with 18 bases lying between them. The CDR3 spells CASSNKPDIDGYTF. The CDR3 bases are TGTGCCAGCAGCAACAAACCCGACATAGACGGCTACACCTTC. Variable domain in full (rest from reference TRBV5-6 and TRBJ1-2): DAGVTQSPTHLIKTRGQQVTLRCSPKSGHDTVSWYQQALGQGPQFIFQYYEEEERQRGNFPDRFSGHQFPNYSSELNVNALLLGDSALYLCASSNKPDIDGYTFGSGTRLTVV.

The V gene is TRBV19, the J gene TRBJ1-1; D is unclear. This CDR3 contains 13 residues. Trimming took off 9 bases at V and 0 bases at J, with 11 bases between the two ends. Germline CDR1 reads LNHDA; CDR2 reads SQIVND (reference sequence). As DNA, the CDR3 is TGTGCCAGCGGACTTCAGGTGAACACTGAAGCTTTCTTT. Translating gives CASGLQVNTEAFF.

This clone was observed a single time. The CDR3 sequence: CASSAGQGGSYGYTF. The CDR3 nucleotides are TGTGCCAGCAGCGCCGGACAGGGAGGTAGCTATGGCTACACCTTC. The J gene is TRBJ1-2, the V gene TRBV9, with 8 bases identical to TRBD1. The V and J ends lost 3 bases and 4 bases, in that order; junction bases with no gene match: 8. This CDR3 has 15 residues. Germline-derived CDR1 and CDR2 are SGDLS and YYNGEE.

The chain has TRBV28 and TRBJ2-1; D remains ambiguous. From germline, CDR1 is MDHEN and CDR2 SYDVKM. The length of the CDR3 is 15 residues. V gave up 3 bases and J gave up 4 bases, with 13 bases separating them. DNA for the CDR3: TGTGCCAGCAGTTTTGGAGAGAGACTTTACAATGAGCAGTTCTTC. It specifies CASSFGERLYNEQFF.

This clone occurred once. The rearrangement joins TRBV12-3 or TRBV12-4 to TRBJ2-3; D is unresolved. V was shortened by 3 bases and J by 2 bases, with 6 bases between the two germline ends. The CDR3 contains 13 residues. CDR3 region: CASSLRFTDTQYF. The CDR3 coding sequence is TGTGCCAGCAGTTTGCGGTTCACAGATACGCAGTATTTT.

V usage is TRBV19 and J usage is TRBJ2-2; D may be TRBD2 (6 bases). The CDR3 loop spans 15 amino acids. The germline CDR1 and CDR2 sequences are LNHDA and SQIVND (reference sequence). The V and J ends lost 3 bases and 4 bases respectively, with 12 bases between them. The CDR3 loop is CASSIPQGGTGELFF. Written as DNA, the CDR3 is TGTGCCAGTAGTATTCCCCAGGGAGGCACCGGGGAGCTGTTTTTT.

This clone appeared a single time. The rearrangement links TRBV7-9 to TRBJ2-6, with D possibly TRBD1 on 6 matching bases. Deletions cut 5 bases from V and 0 bases from J, with 17 bases between. Germline V gives CDR1 SEHNR, CDR2 FQNEAQ (reference sequence). The CDR3 has 18 amino acids. The CDR3, as DNA: TGTGCCAGCAGCCCAGGCGTGCAGGGGAGCTCTGGGGCCAACGTCCTGACTTTC. This encodes CASSPGVQGSSGANVLTF. The variable domain in full, completed from reference TRBV7-9 and TRBJ2-6, reads DTGVSQNPRHKITKRGQNVTFRCDPISEHNRLYWYRQTLGQGPEFLTYFQNEAQLEKSRLLSDRFSAERPKGSFSTLEIQRTEQGDSAMYLCASSPGVQGSSGANVLTFGAGSRLTVL.

The chain links TRBV2 to TRBJ1-2; D is possibly TRBD1 (6 bases). Between the trimmed V and J ends, which lost 6 bases and 7 bases, there was a span of 15 bases. The V gene's germline CDR1 is SNHLY and CDR2 FYNNEI. This CDR3 spans 13 amino acids. CDR3 sequence (DNA): TGTGCCAGCAGGACCGGGACATCCGCTGGCTACACCTTC. Its protein product is CASRTGTSAGYTF.

V and J are TRBV2 and TRBJ1-5; TRBD1 might be the D (6 bases). With 8 bases removed from V and 0 bases from J, the gap between germline ends came to 14 bases. Germline V gene sequence: CDR1 SNHLY, CDR2 FYNNEI. CDR3 size: 15 residues. CDR3 DNA: TGTGCCAGCGTCCGGGACACCAATAGCAATCAGCCCCAGCATTTT. Translating it yields CASVRDTNSNQPQHF.

As concerns this clone: Its ends do not fully match the called genes, so a read error is possible. CDR3 bases: TGCAGTACTAGTGGTATTGGACAGGGGGGCACCATCAACTATGGCTACACCTTC. Amino acid sequence: CSTSGIGQGGTINYGYTF. This rearrangement joins TRBV20-1 to TRBJ1-2; 10 bases match TRBD1. Germline-derived CDR1 and CDR2 are DFQATT and SNEGSKA (reference sequence). The CDR3 totals 18 residues.

The chain carries TRBV6-6 and TRBJ2-1; 8 positions match TRBD2. Trimming cost V 6 bases and J 3 bases; bases outside gene matches: 22. CDR1 and CDR2 (germline): MNHNY, SVGAGI (reference sequence). This CDR3 comprises 20 residues. The CDR3 nucleotides are TGTGCCAGCAGCCATCAATCCGCCCCTTTTAGCGGGATAGTCTACAATGAGCAGTTCTTC. It codes for CASSHQSAPFSGIVYNEQFF.

V is TRBV24-1 and J is TRBJ2-2, with 7 bases lining up with TRBD1. J was trimmed by 4 bases and V by 9 bases; bases with no gene match: 10. The CDR3 is made up of 15 amino acids. The germline V gene has CDR1 KGHDR and CDR2 SFDVKD. The CDR3 region has the DNA TGTGCCACCGCACCGGGACAGAGGGTCACCGGGGAGCTGTTTTTT. This codes for CATAPGQRVTGELFF.

The V call is TRBV28, the J call TRBJ1-4; a weak D match, TRBD1 (6 bases). The CDR3 contains 16 residues. Trimming cost V 2 bases and J 5 bases, with 15 bases left between them. Germline lookup yields CDR1 MDHEN and CDR2 SYDVKM. The CDR3 nucleotides read TGTGCCAGCAGTTTAATACAAGGGGGTCGGAATGAAAAACTGTTTTTT. Protein sequence: CASSLIQGGRNEKLFF.

This clone has a single count. The genes are TRBV13 and TRBJ2-5, with TRBD2 as a possible D gene (6 bases). V lost 3 bases and J 5 bases, leaving 22 bases between the germline ends. CDR3 length: 17 residues. Germline V CDR1 and CDR2: PRHDT, FYEKMQ (reference sequence). In DNA form, the CDR3 reads TGTGCCAGCAGCTTCTATCCTCCGGGACTCGCGACGGAGACCCAGTACTTC. It translates to CASSFYPPGLATETQYF.

This clone showed up just once. The chain carries TRBV13 and TRBJ1-2, with D unclear. Germline V gene data show CDR1 as PRHDT and CDR2 as FYEKMQ (reference sequence). The CDR3 spans 12 residues. Trimming took off 5 bases at V and 6 bases at J, with 10 bases between the two ends. DNA of the CDR3: TGTGCCAGCAGCAAAGCCTTCGATGGCTACACCTTC. This gives the protein CASSKAFDGYTF. Using reference TRBV13 and TRBJ1-2 for the parts outside the CDR3, the full variable domain is AAGVIQSPRHLIKEKRETATLKCYPIPRHDTVYWYQQGPGQDPQFLISFYEKMQSDKGSIPDRFSAQQFSDYHSELNMSSLELGDSALYFCASSKAFDGYTFGSGTRLTVV.

The V and J genes are TRBV7-9 and TRBJ2-7; 10 nucleotides align to TRBD2. Germline lookup yields CDR1 SEHNR and CDR2 FQNEAQ (reference sequence). Losses at the gene ends were 5 bases for V and 5 bases for J; bases not matched to a gene: 12. This CDR3 spans 16 amino acids. As DNA, the CDR3 is TGTGCCAGCAGCCGGGTGGGGCTAGCGGGGGTCCACGAGCAGTACTTC. It yields the protein CASSRVGLAGVHEQYF. Together with reference TRBV7-9 and TRBJ2-7, the CDR3 gives the full variable domain: DTGVSQNPRHKITKRGQNVTFRCDPISEHNRLYWYRQTLGQGPEFLTYFQNEAQLEKSRLLSDRFSAERPKGSFSTLEIQRTEQGDSAMYLCASSRVGLAGVHEQYFGPGTRLTVT.

The chain combines TRBV5-4 with TRBJ1-1; TRBD1 aligns across 9 bases. The CDR3 consists of 14 residues. The J segment lost 4 bases and the V segment lost 2 bases, leaving 3 bases of the junction unmatched. Germline lookup yields CDR1 SGHNT and CDR2 YYREEE (reference sequence). The CDR3 region has the DNA TGTGCCAGCAGCTTCGGACAGGGGTCCACTGAAGCTTTCTTT. It translates to CASSFGQGSTEAFF.

This clone was seen a single time. The V and J genes are TRBV7-4 and TRBJ2-7; 11 bases agree with TRBD2. The V gene's germline CDR1 is SGHVT and CDR2 SQSDAQ. This CDR3 spans 18 amino acids. Trimming took 5 bases from V and 3 from J; bases not matched to a gene: 15. CDR3 DNA: TGTGCCAGCAGCACCCCAGCCGGGACTAGCGGAGGGGGCTACGAGCAGTACTTC. Its translation: CASSTPAGTSGGGYEQYF.

This chain connects TRBV11-2 to TRBJ2-5; perhaps TRBD1 as D (5 bases). CDR1 and CDR2 (germline): SGHAT, FQNNGV. The CDR3 is made up of 16 amino acids. Trimming shortened V by 0 bases and J by 3 bases, and 14 bases separated the two germline ends. CDR3 bases: TGTGCCAGCAGCTTAGAAGTCCCAGGACACAAAGAGACCCAGTACTTC. As protein: CASSLEVPGHKETQYF.

V and J are TRBV11-2 and TRBJ1-6, with D possibly being TRBD1 (5 bases). CDR1 is SGHAT, CDR2 FQNNGV, per germline. The CDR3 loop spans 14 amino acids. V shed 1 base and J shed 13 bases, with 14 bases lying between them. The CDR3 reads CASSLGGTDMPLHF. CDR3 DNA sequence: TGTGCCAGCAGCTTAGGTGGGACTGACATGCCCCTCCACTTT.

V is TRBV12-5 and J is TRBJ1-2; TRBD1 matches at 9 bases. CDR1 LGHNT and CDR2 FRNRAP come from the germline V gene. Trimming at V came to 0 bases and at J to 3 bases, leaving 8 bases not matched to a gene. The CDR3 is 17 residues long. In DNA form, the CDR3 reads TGTGCTAGTGGTTTGGTGACAGGGGGAAGCCTGGACTATGGCTACACCTTC. This encodes CASGLVTGGSLDYGYTF.